This paragraph covers one TCR beta chain sequence. The antigen is undetermined. Age- and sex-matched healthy donors served as the control group. TEMRA cells were FACS-enriched, with CD8+ and CD4+ T cells isolated negatively. This CDR3 comprises 22 residues. The germline gives CDR1 SQVTM, CDR2 ANQGSEA. Germline trimming cut 6 bases from V and 4 bases from J; bases unmatched to any gene: 26. The record originates from a study of CD8 T cells in Susac syndrome. Study-level results: The study's TCR sequencing and HLA analysis covered a relatively small number of individuals, and the study acknowledged this.

RNA amounts of 0.5 to 1 ug underwent reverse transcription with random hexamers. Across 54 Vbeta and 13 Jbeta, immunoSEQ multiplex PCR amplified TCR beta CDR3. MiXCR was run by TCRdb on the immunoSEQ multiplex PCR reads, yielding one entry per CDR3 protein. The repertoire holds 75,000 to 100,000 distinct CDR3 sequences, about 93% seen once, with 0.26% in the top ten. The TCR sequence derives from a human donor in good health. The V gene is TRBV29-1, the J gene TRBJ2-1; TRBD2 aligns across 14 bases. Source material: CD8+ T cells from PBMCs. CDR3 protein: CSVPGTHTTGTSGSRTYNEQFF. CDR3 nucleotide sequence: TGCAGCGTCCCAGGGACACACACAACCGGGACTAGCGGGAGCAGAACTTACAATGAGCAGTTCTTC.